Below are 19 T cell receptor delta chains sequenced from a single sample in a study of gamma-delta T cells after stem cell transplantation. TCRdb re-called the RT-PCR reads with CATT. The sample includes 600 to 800 delta-chain clones, 19% of them seen just once. The sample taken for sequencing was gamma-delta T cells. The receptors shown here come from a human donor. It is not recorded whose cells these are; they may come from a transplant donor.

V usage is TRDV2 and J usage is TRDJ3; unclear D gene. CDR3 size: 15 residues. From germline, CDR1 is GEAIGNYY and CDR2 EKD. V shed 3 bases and J shed 8 bases, with 13 bases lying between them. In nucleotides, the CDR3 is TGTGCCTGTGACCGGGTTGGTGGAAACACCCGACAGATGTTTTTC. Translation: CACDRVGGNTRQMFF.

V gene TRDV2 combines with J gene TRDJ1; tentative D call: TRDD3 (6 bases). Trimming took 0 bases from V and 1 from J, leaving 26 bases between them. The germline V gene has CDR1 GEAIGNYY and CDR2 EKD. This CDR3 contains 20 residues. The CDR3 sequence is CACDTGVWFDTMGGTDKLIF. CDR3 DNA: TGTGCCTGTGACACCGGGGTCTGGTTTGATACGATGGGGGGCACCGATAAACTCATCTTT.

V and J are TRDV1 and TRDJ1, with 8 bases that match TRDD3. The J gene, not given by TCRdb, was assigned here from a germline match of the nucleotide sequence. J was trimmed by 1 base and V by 3 bases; bases with no gene match: 19. The germline gives CDR1 TSWWSYY, CDR2 QGS. There are 20 residues in the CDR3. CDR3 DNA sequence: TGTGCTCTTGGGGACCCGTGGCCAGGGAATGGGGGATCGTTCACCGATAAACTCATCTTT. The encoded protein is CALGDPWPGNGGSFTDKLIF.

The sample holds a few counts of this clone. A much larger clone is a single base away; this may be a read error. V and J are TRDV2 and TRDJ3, with 10 bases fitting TRDD3. This CDR3 has 23 amino acids. Per germline, CDR1 GEAIGNYY and CDR2 EKD. This chain's CDR3 is CACDTGFLGDTGKPTWATRQMFF. The CDR3 DNA follows: TGTGCCTGTGACACCGGGTTTTTGGGGGATACTGGTAAGCCGACCTGGGCCACCCGACAGATGTTTTTC.

The table lists this clone with a few counts. DNA of the CDR3: TGTGCCTGTGACACCCTTACTGGGGGATACAAGTTGGGCTCCTGGGACACCCGACAGATGTTTTTC. Translated, it gives CACDTLTGGYKLGSWDTRQMFF. The chain has TRDV2 and TRDJ3, with 12 bases lining up with TRDD3. CDR3 length equals 22 residues. The V and J ends lost 0 bases and 0 bases, in that order; junction bases with no gene match: 11. CDR1 is GEAIGNYY and CDR2 is EKD in the germline V gene.

The chain uses TRDV2 and TRDJ1, with 12 bases aligning to TRDD3. Here the J gene was assigned by germline matching of the DNA, as TCRdb has none. The CDR3 is 19 amino acids. Germline V gene lookup returns CDR1 GEAIGNYY and CDR2 EKD. Germline trimming cut 0 bases from V and 0 bases from J; bases unmatched to any gene: 10. The CDR3 sequence: CACDTVGTGGYPYTDKLIF. The CDR3 DNA follows: TGTGCCTGTGACACCGTTGGGACTGGGGGATACCCCTACACCGATAAACTCATCTTT.

This clone was detected a few times. This chain links TRDV1 with TRDJ1; no firm D call. The CDR3 totals 19 residues. Deletions cut 3 bases from V and 3 bases from J, with 26 bases between. CDR1 is TSWWSYY, CDR2 QGS, per germline. CDR3 region: CALGDKVVWTAQWADKLIF. CDR3 nucleotides: TGTGCTCTTGGGGATAAGGTCGTTTGGACGGCCCAATGGGCCGATAAACTCATCTTT.

This clone turned up a few times. J is TRDJ1 and V is TRDV2; 13 bases are a match to TRDD3. The CDR3 spans 18 residues. V shed 3 bases and J 0 bases; nucleotides not matched to a gene: 9. Per germline, CDR1 GEAIGNYY and CDR2 EKD. The CDR3 reads CACDYVLGDTLYTDKLIF. Here the CDR3 DNA reads TGTGCCTGTGACTATGTACTGGGGGATACGTTGTACACCGATAAACTCATCTTT.

For this clone: TCRdb pairs this DNA with a much larger clone's protein that differs at residues 3 and 8, likely a read error; the protein shown was translated from the DNA. The V call is TRDV2, the J call TRDJ1, with D hard to call. Germline V gene lookup returns CDR1 GEAIGNYY and CDR2 EKD. This CDR3 is built from 14 residues. The CDR3 spells CAYDTVESTDKLIF. As DNA, the CDR3 is TGTGCCTATGACACCGTGGAGAGCACCGATAAACTCATCTTT.

The V gene remains uncalled, whereas the J gene is TRDJ3; the table assigns TRDD3, which was not confirmed against the DNA. CDR3 size: 20 residues. The CDR3 DNA reads as TGTGCCTGTGATACCGTCTGGGGGATACCATCCTCCTGTGACACCCGCCCGATGTTTTTC. It specifies CACDTVWGIPSSCDTRPMFF.

This chain joins TRDV1 and TRDJ1; D assignment may be TRDD2 or TRDD3 (9 bases each). Assignment of the J gene here rests on matching the DNA to germline, because TCRdb gives none. The CDR3 consists of 24 residues. Trimming cost V 2 bases and J 0 bases, with 37 bases left between them. Per germline, CDR1 TSWWSYY and CDR2 QGS. The CDR3 region has the DNA TGTGCTCTTGGGGAATATTGGAGACCCTTCCTACCCGGGGGATACCTGAGGTACACCGATAAACTCATCTTT. It specifies CALGEYWRPFLPGGYLRYTDKLIF.

This clone was seen a single time. J is TRDJ1 and V is TRDV2, with a tentative D call TRDD3 (5 bases). As TCRdb names no J gene, one was assigned here on the basis of a DNA match to germline. Germline lookup yields CDR1 GEAIGNYY and CDR2 EKD. The CDR3 consists of 19 residues. Trimming cost V 3 bases and J 4 bases, with 29 bases left between them. The CDR3 sequence is CACDALSDLRGGTGDKLIF. CDR3 nucleotide sequence: TGTGCCTGTGACGCCCTATCGGACCTCCGGGGGGGTACGGGCGATAAACTCATCTTT.

Written as DNA, the CDR3 is TGTGCCTGTGACGCCTTACTGGGGGATACACCCGATAAACTCATCTTT. This sequence encodes CACDALLGDTPDKLIF. The chain employs TRDV2 and TRDJ1; 12 bases align to TRDD3. Germline-derived CDR1 and CDR2 are GEAIGNYY and EKD. This CDR3 comprises 16 residues. V trimming: 3 bases; J trimming: 3 bases; junction bases outside the gene matches: 7.

The chain joins TRDV2 to TRDJ1; tentative D call: TRDD3 (5 bases). There are 17 residues in the CDR3. The germline V gene has CDR1 GEAIGNYY and CDR2 EKD. The germline V and J ends were trimmed by 1 base and 2 bases, with 19 bases remaining between them. The CDR3 sequence is CACDTLGHTRRTDKLIF. The DNA of the CDR3 is TGTGCCTGTGACACTCTGGGACATACCCGACGGACCGATAAACTCATCTTT.

In this sample, this clone turned up a few times. V gene TRDV2 combines with J gene TRDJ3; D may be TRDD3 (6 bases). The CDR3 is 20 residues long. Germline V gene data show CDR1 as GEAIGNYY and CDR2 as EKD. V was shortened by 3 bases and J by 0 bases, with 20 bases between the two germline ends. This CDR3 is CACDLLEGGTPSWDTRQMFF. The CDR3 DNA is TGTGCCTGTGACTTACTGGAGGGGGGGACTCCCTCCTGGGACACCCGACAGATGTTTTTC.

This chain links TRDV2 with TRDJ3; perhaps D is TRDD2 or TRDD3 (5 bases each). Trimming left V 3 bases short and J 9 bases short, with 29 bases between. This CDR3 is built from 20 residues. CDR1 and CDR2 (germline): GEAIGNYY, EKD. The CDR3 coding sequence is TGTGCCTGTGACCCTGCTACTTCCAATACGCTCGCCGAGGGCACCCGACAGATGTTTTTC. Translation gives CACDPATSNTLAEGTRQMFF.

The chain recombines TRDV2 with TRDJ1; 13 nucleotides agree with TRDD3. This CDR3 contains 18 residues. The J segment lost 3 bases and the V segment lost 3 bases, leaving 12 bases of the junction unmatched. CDR1 GEAIGNYY and CDR2 EKD come from the germline V gene. For the CDR3, the DNA is TGTGCCTGTGACCCCCTGGTACTGGGGGATACGCGGTCCGATAAACTCATCTTT. Protein sequence: CACDPLVLGDTRSDKLIF.

The V and J genes are TRDV1 and TRDJ1; D tentatively fits TRDD2 or TRDD3 (8 bases each). Germline V CDR1 and CDR2: TSWWSYY, QGS. This CDR3 contains 18 residues. V was trimmed by 4 bases and J by 10 bases, leaving 31 bases between them. The CDR3, as DNA: TGTGCTCTTGGGGTGGTCTTCCTACGTAGTTGGGGGATCGACGGACTCATCTTT. This sequence encodes CALGVVFLRSWGIDGLIF.

As for this clone: This may come from a read error, since a much larger clone is one base off. V gene TRDV1 combines with J gene TRDJ1; D possibly matches TRDD2 or TRDD3 (7 bases each). TCRdb records no J gene; here it was assigned by comparing the DNA to germline. V was shortened by 2 bases and J by 7 bases, with 35 bases between the two germline ends. Germline V gene sequence: CDR1 TSWWSYY, CDR2 QGS. There are 21 residues in the CDR3. CDR3 nucleotide sequence: TGTGCTCTTGGGGAAGCCTCCTTCCTGCTGACTTACTGGGGCCCTCTGGGTAAACTCATCTTT. Its translation is CALGEASFLLTYWGPLGKLIF.